These 25 T cell receptor beta chains came from one sample sequenced in a study of beta chain features in type 1 diabetes. Sequenced material consisted of expressed TCRB transcripts (all of the isolated RNA was reverse transcribed). This table comes from immunoSEQ multiplex PCR, and its TCRdb copy is limited to in-frame clones, with some not included. The data hold a few hundred thousand clones, with roughly 12% observed a single time. General observations from the study: Moderately but significantly shorter TCRB CDR3s were found in Type 1 diabetes patients in all four CD4+ subsets.

These receptors have no known antigen. Sample: naive CD4+ T cells from blood. These receptors came from a woman aged 18-30 years with type 1 diabetes.

This clone was seen a few times. The chain employs TRBV7-3 and TRBJ2-3; perhaps TRBD2 as D (6 bases). V was trimmed by 6 bases and J by 3 bases, leaving 10 bases between them. There are 13 residues in the CDR3. Per germline, CDR1 SGHTA and CDR2 FQGTGA. The CDR3 loop is CASSGAGTDTQYF. CDR3 nucleotide sequence: TGTGCCAGCAGTGGGGCGGGAACAGATACGCAGTATTTT.

In its sample, this clone was seen a few times. This rearrangement joins TRBV19 to TRBJ2-1; the match to TRBD1 covers 11 bases. Germline lookup yields CDR1 LNHDA and CDR2 SQIVND (reference sequence). V gave up 10 bases and J gave up 6 bases; unmatched junction bases: 8. This CDR3 is built from 14 residues. CDR3 loop: CATHGTGGRNEQFF. The CDR3 DNA follows: TGTGCCACGCACGGGACAGGGGGACGCAATGAGCAGTTCTTC.

The chain is built from TRBV7-2 and TRBJ2-7, with D possibly being TRBD2 (7 bases). This CDR3 is built from 13 residues. Germline V gives CDR1 SGHTA, CDR2 FQGNSA. V was cut by 5 bases and J by 5 bases, with 13 bases left in between. The CDR3 is CASSHLGGHEQYF. CDR3 bases: TGTGCCAGCAGCCATCTGGGGGGGCACGAGCAGTACTTC.

The genes are TRBV6-6 and TRBJ1-5; D ambiguous. V was trimmed by 6 bases and J by 3 bases, leaving 12 bases between them. The CDR3 runs to 14 residues. CDR1 is MNHNY and CDR2 is SVGAGI in the germline V gene (reference sequence). CDR3 DNA sequence: TGTGCCAGCAGCCCGGGATTCGACAATCAGCCCCAGCATTTT. This gives the protein CASSPGFDNQPQHF.

V is TRBV4-1 and J is TRBJ1-2, with a tentative D call TRBD1 (6 bases). The CDR3 extends over 15 amino acids. CDR1 is MGHRA, CDR2 YSYEKL, per germline. The germline V and J ends were trimmed by 3 bases and 7 bases, with 18 bases remaining between them. The DNA for the CDR3 is TGCGCCAGCAGCCAGCCCCGGGACAAGGACAGTGGCTACACCTTC. Its translation is CASSQPRDKDSGYTF.

A few counts support this clone. The rearrangement links TRBV7-9 to TRBJ2-2; a weak D match, TRBD1 (5 bases). With 3 bases removed from V and 4 bases from J, the gap between germline ends came to 9 bases. Per germline, CDR1 SEHNR and CDR2 FQNEAQ (reference sequence). CDR3 length: 14 amino acids. The CDR3 is CASSFLGRTGELFF. In DNA, the CDR3 is TGTGCCAGCAGCTTCTTGGGGCGCACCGGGGAGCTGTTTTTT.

There are a few counts of this clone. In DNA form, the CDR3 reads TGTGCCACCCGCGGGGGACAGGTCTACAATGAGCAGTTCTTC. Protein sequence: CATRGGQVYNEQFF. This sequence joins TRBV19 and TRBJ2-1, with D perhaps TRBD1 (8 bases). CDR1 is LNHDA and CDR2 is SQIVND in the germline V gene (reference sequence). V lost 10 bases to trimming and J lost 3 bases, with 16 bases between them. The CDR3 has 14 residues. The entire variable domain, with the rest obtained from reference TRBV19 and TRBJ2-1, is as follows: DGGITQSPKYLFRKEGQNVTLSCEQNLNHDAMYWYRQDPGQGLRLIYYSQIVNDFQKGDIAEGYSVSREKKESFPLTVTSAQKNPTAFYLCATRGGQVYNEQFFGPGTRLTVL.

This clone was counted between two and nine times. CDR3 coding DNA: TGCGCCAGCAGCTTGGATCTCGTCCGACTAGTACCACAAGATACGCAGTATTTT. Its translation: CASSLDLVRLVPQDTQYF. This chain connects TRBV5-1 to TRBJ2-3, with a weak D call TRBD2 (6 bases). Germline V gene data show CDR1 as SGHRS and CDR2 as YFSETQ. CDR3 length: 18 amino acids. Deletions cut 0 bases from V and 5 bases from J, with 22 bases between.

The genes are TRBV5-4 and TRBJ2-1; maybe TRBD1 (5 bases). In germline, CDR1 is SGHNT, CDR2 YYREEE (reference sequence). The V and J ends lost 5 bases and 5 bases respectively, with 8 bases between them. CDR3 length: 12 residues. CDR3 loop: CASRLDNNEQFF. The CDR3 nucleotides read TGTGCCAGCAGACTGGACAACAATGAGCAGTTCTTC.

The chain carries TRBV28 and TRBJ2-4; TRBD1 agrees at 12 bases. V was pared by 7 bases and J by 9 bases, with 7 bases of the junction left unmatched. Germline values: CDR1 MDHEN, CDR2 SYDVKM. This CDR3 has 14 amino acids. The CDR3 DNA reads as TGTGCCAGCATCCCGGGACAGGGGGCGGTCATTCAGTACTTC. The encoded protein is CASIPGQGAVIQYF. Drawing the rest from reference TRBV28 and TRBJ2-4, the complete variable domain is DVKVTQSSRYLVKRTGEKVFLECVQDMDHENMFWYRQDPGLGLRLIYFSYDVKMKEKGDIPEGYSVSREKKERFSLILESASTNQTSMYLCASIPGQGAVIQYFGAGTRLSVL.

This clone showed up just a few times. The rearrangement uses TRBV7-6 and TRBJ2-1, with 15 bases matching TRBD2. This CDR3 has 19 amino acids. J lost 0 bases, V lost 4 bases, and 7 bases had no gene match. The germline V gene has CDR1 SGHVS and CDR2 FNYEAQ. The CDR3 is CASSWPGTSGGSSYNEQFF. CDR3 nucleotides: TGTGCCAGCAGCTGGCCCGGGACTAGCGGGGGGAGCTCCTACAATGAGCAGTTCTTC.

The rearrangement links TRBV30 to TRBJ2-1; the D gene is possibly TRBD2 (5 bases). V shed 3 bases and J shed 8 bases, with 11 bases lying between them. In germline, CDR1 is GTSNPN, CDR2 SVGIG (reference sequence). The CDR3 consists of 12 residues. The CDR3: CAWRRGGDEQFF. In nucleotides, the CDR3 is TGTGCCTGGAGACGGGGTGGGGATGAGCAGTTCTTC.

This chain joins TRBV11-3 and TRBJ2-3; TRBD2 matches 10 bases. Germline V gene data show CDR1 as SGHNT and CDR2 as YENEEA. After removal of 5 bases from V and 1 base from J, the junction contained 6 bases not matched to a gene. There are 16 residues in the CDR3. This CDR3 is CASSQRLAGRTDTQYF. Here the CDR3 DNA reads TGTGCCAGCAGCCAAAGACTAGCGGGCCGCACAGATACGCAGTATTTT.

This clone came up a few times. The chain combines TRBV19 with TRBJ1-5; maybe TRBD1 (6 bases). CDR1 is LNHDA and CDR2 is SQIVND in the germline V gene (reference sequence). This CDR3 is built from 18 residues. The V end was cut by 6 bases, the J end by 4 bases, with 25 bases between. CDR3 amino acids: CASSSFTGTLLLNQPQHF. DNA of the CDR3: TGTGCCAGTAGCTCGTTCACCGGGACACTTCTTTTAAATCAGCCCCAGCATTTT.

The rearrangement links TRBV25-1 to TRBJ2-1; D ambiguous. Trimming shortened V by 7 bases and J by 4 bases, and 11 bases separated the two germline ends. The CDR3 is 13 residues long. Germline V gene lookup returns CDR1 MGHDK and CDR2 SYGVNS. CDR3 in amino acids: CASTSDTYNEQFF. CDR3 bases: TGTGCCAGCACCTCCGACACATACAATGAGCAGTTCTTC.

This clone occurred a few times. The gene calls are TRBV15 and TRBJ2-1, with unresolved D. This CDR3 spans 13 amino acids. V lost 0 bases, J lost 7 bases, and 7 bases lay in between. CDR1 is LNHNV and CDR2 is YYDKDF in the germline V gene (reference sequence). The CDR3 DNA reads as TGTGCCACCAGCAGAGATAGTGGTAATGAGCAGTTCTTC. The encoded protein is CATSRDSGNEQFF.

This clone has just a few counts. V usage is TRBV5-4 and J usage is TRBJ1-1; maybe TRBD1 (6 bases). V lost 0 bases to trimming and J lost 1 base, with 7 bases between them. The CDR3 runs to 14 residues. The germline V gene has CDR1 SGHNT and CDR2 YYREEE (reference sequence). The CDR3: CASSLARGNTEAFF. DNA for the CDR3: TGTGCCAGCAGCTTGGCCAGGGGGAACACTGAAGCTTTCTTT. Looking up the rest from reference TRBV5-4 and TRBJ1-1 gives the full variable domain: ETGVTQSPTHLIKTRGQQVTLRCSSQSGHNTVSWYQQALGQGPQFIFQYYREEENGRGNFPPRFSGLQFPNYSSELNVNALELDDSALYLCASSLARGNTEAFFGQGTRLTVV.

V gene TRBV14 combines with J gene TRBJ1-4, with 7 bases aligning to TRBD1. The trim removed 3 bases at V and 2 bases at J, leaving 3 bases unmatched. The CDR3 covers 15 residues. CDR1 is SGHDN, CDR2 FVKESK, per germline. In DNA, the CDR3 is TGTGCCAGCAGCCATTACAGGGGCACTAATGAAAAACTGTTTTTT. This gives the protein CASSHYRGTNEKLFF.

This clone turned up a few times. The chain recombines TRBV29-1 with TRBJ2-3, with a possible D match to TRBD1 (6 bases). The CDR3 loop spans 14 amino acids. Germline CDR1 reads SQVTM; CDR2 reads ANQGSEA. Trimming pared 4 bases from V and 1 base from J, leaving 12 bases between. The CDR3 bases are TGCAGCGTTGGACAGGCCAGCGGCACAGATACGCAGTATTTT. This sequence encodes CSVGQASGTDTQYF.

This clone was detected a few times. The rearrangement links TRBV2 to TRBJ1-6; D is possibly TRBD1 (5 bases). This CDR3 spans 14 amino acids. Germline V CDR1 and CDR2: SNHLY, FYNNEI. The V end lost 7 bases, the J end lost 12 bases, and 19 bases lay between the germline ends. The CDR3 spells CASKSRAATIPLHF. Written as DNA, the CDR3 is TGTGCCAGCAAATCCAGGGCAGCAACAATACCCCTCCACTTT.

The chain has TRBV7-2 and TRBJ2-1; 8 bases fit TRBD2. V was clipped by 7 bases and J by 2 bases; unmatched bases: 10. The length of the CDR3 is 16 residues. The germline V gene has CDR1 SGHTA and CDR2 FQGNSA. The CDR3 nucleotides are TGTGCCAGCACCATTGCTGGGACTAGGACCTACAATGAGCAGTTCTTC. Its translation: CASTIAGTRTYNEQFF. Variable domain in full (rest from reference TRBV7-2 and TRBJ2-1): GAGVSQSPSNKVTEKGKDVELRCDPISGHTALYWYRQSLGQGLEFLIYFQGNSAPDKSGLPSDRFSAERTGGSVSTLTIQRTQQEDSAVYLCASTIAGTRTYNEQFFGPGTRLTVL.

This clone was detected a few times. The chain recombines TRBV5-4 with TRBJ1-4; D perhaps matches TRBD1 (6 bases). Trimming cost V 1 base and J 8 bases, with 9 bases left between them. The CDR3 runs 13 residues. CDR1 and CDR2 from the germline V gene are SGHNT and YYREEE (reference sequence). The CDR3 loop reads CASSLQGQEKLFF. CDR3 nucleotide sequence: TGTGCCAGCAGCTTGCAGGGGCAGGAAAAACTGTTTTTT.

The chain carries TRBV29-1 and TRBJ2-3; possible D gene TRBD2, 6 bases. The CDR3 contains 13 residues. CDR1 is SQVTM and CDR2 is ANQGSEA in the germline V gene. Trimming left V 7 bases short and J 4 bases short, with 15 bases between. The CDR3 here is CSAAWGGADTQYF. CDR3 DNA: TGCAGCGCTGCGTGGGGAGGTGCAGATACGCAGTATTTT.

This clone was seen a few times. Other DNA variants within this sample encode the same CDR3. V and J are TRBV6-5 and TRBJ1-1; a weak D match, TRBD1 (6 bases). Trimming took off 0 bases at V and 8 bases at J, with 7 bases between the two ends. CDR1 and CDR2 (germline): MNHEY, SVGAGI. The CDR3 contains 12 residues. CDR3 nucleotides: TGTGCCAGCAGTTACTCGACAGGAGAAGCTTTCTTT. Residues: CASSYSTGEAFF.

This clone was recorded a few times. This chain links TRBV9 with TRBJ2-3; 8 bases line up with TRBD2. Germline assignment: CDR1 SGDLS and CDR2 YYNGEE. With V trimmed by 6 bases and J by 5 bases, 5 bases remained unmatched. The CDR3 is 13 residues long. The CDR3 loop is CASTGGAEDTQYF. The CDR3 nucleotides read TGTGCCAGCACCGGGGGGGCCGAAGATACGCAGTATTTT.